Below are 27 T cell receptor beta chains sequenced from a single sample in a study of T cells in localized non-small cell lung cancer. TCRdb's copy holds only in-frame clones and misses some; the assay was immunoSEQ multiplex PCR. The sample lists under 60,000 clones, more than 80% seen once, with 15% to 20% in the top ten. The material sequenced was peripheral blood, taken before any cancer treatment. The receptors were gathered from a male donor at least 60 years old with stage III squamous cell lung carcinoma.

V is TRBV5-1 and J is TRBJ1-3; 9 bases line up with TRBD1. Germline V gives CDR1 SGHRS, CDR2 YFSETQ. After removal of 4 bases from V and 2 bases from J, the junction contained 10 bases not matched to a gene. This CDR3 contains 17 residues. The CDR3 protein is CASSTRAGTGPGNTIYF. The CDR3 DNA follows: TGCGCCAGCAGCACGCGGGCCGGGACAGGGCCTGGAAACACCATATATTTT.

This chain uses TRBV2 with TRBJ2-1; 7 nucleotides align to TRBD1. In germline, CDR1 is SNHLY, CDR2 FYNNEI. This CDR3 is built from 15 residues. With 6 bases clipped from V and 2 bases from J, the junction kept 7 bases outside the gene matches. CDR3 region: CASRRTGGAYNEQFF. The CDR3 DNA reads as TGTGCCAGCAGGAGGACAGGAGGAGCCTACAATGAGCAGTTCTTC.

A note on this clone: A junction boundary mismatches the germline segment, possibly from a read error. The chain employs TRBV7-8 and TRBJ1-2; no clear D. Germline V lookup: CDR1 SGHVS, CDR2 FQNEAQ. CDR3 length equals 15 residues. As DNA, the CDR3 is TGTGCCAGCAGTTCCCTGGCGGGATCCATGGCTATGGGAGCCTTC. It codes for CASSSLAGSMAMGAF.

J is TRBJ2-7 and V is TRBV19, with 8 bases fitting TRBD2. The ends lost 4 bases at V and 3 bases at J; junction bases unmatched: 8. The CDR3 contains 15 residues. Germline loops: CDR1 LNHDA, CDR2 SQIVND (reference sequence). CDR3 coding DNA: TGTGCCAGTAGTAACAACGGGGGGGCGTACTACGAGCAGTACTTC. It is translated as CASSNNGGAYYEQYF.

J is TRBJ2-3 and V is TRBV6-4; the match to TRBD1 covers 9 bases. CDR1 is MRHNA, CDR2 SNTAGT, per germline. The CDR3 runs 15 residues. V shed 6 bases and J 2 bases; nucleotides not matched to a gene: 6. CDR3 DNA: TGTGCCAGCAGCCCGACAGGGGGTATCACAGATACGCAGTATTTT. It encodes CASSPTGGITDTQYF.

This chain connects TRBV5-1 to TRBJ2-1; D is ambiguous. V was shortened by 0 bases and J by 0 bases, with 4 bases between the two germline ends. The CDR3 extends over 14 amino acids. Germline lookup yields CDR1 SGHRS and CDR2 YFSETQ. CDR3 in DNA: TGCGCCAGCAGCTTGGGCAGCTCCTACAATGAGCAGTTCTTC. Amino acid sequence: CASSLGSSYNEQFF.

The V and J genes are TRBV27 and TRBJ2-1; D unclear. With 4 bases removed from V and 4 bases from J, the gap between germline ends came to 11 bases. The CDR3 consists of 14 residues. Per germline, CDR1 MNHEY and CDR2 SMNVEV (reference sequence). CDR3 protein: CASSSYGAYNEQFF. CDR3 DNA sequence: TGTGCCAGCAGTTCCTACGGCGCATACAATGAGCAGTTCTTC.

The chain carries TRBV7-6 and TRBJ2-7; D possibly corresponds to TRBD1 (6 bases). Germline-derived CDR1 and CDR2 are SGHVS and FNYEAQ. CDR3 length: 14 residues. Trimming removed 3 bases at V and 6 bases at J, with 15 bases between. The CDR3 sequence is CASSFAISGVEQYF. The CDR3 DNA sequence: TGTGCCAGCAGCTTTGCCATCTCAGGGGTCGAGCAGTACTTC.

This clone was seen a few times. This chain uses TRBV5-1 with TRBJ1-4; a weak D match, TRBD1 (6 bases). Trimming shortened V by 0 bases and J by 8 bases, and 11 bases separated the two germline ends. The CDR3 consists of 14 residues. Looked up from germline, CDR1 is SGHRS and CDR2 is YFSETQ. CDR3 loop: CASSLGDIGEKLFF. CDR3 nucleotides: TGCGCCAGCAGCTTGGGGGACATCGGGGAAAAACTGTTTTTT.

This sequence joins TRBV7-2 and TRBJ1-5; no clear D. Germline CDR1 reads SGHTA; CDR2 reads FQGNSA. Trimming removed 1 base at V and 6 bases at J, with 4 bases between. The length of the CDR3 is 12 residues. In DNA, the CDR3 is TGTGCCAGCAGCTTAGGGTTTCAGCCCCAGCATTTT. It specifies CASSLGFQPQHF.

The chain links TRBV19 to TRBJ2-2; D is ambiguous. Trimming removed 7 bases from V and 1 base from J, with 10 bases in between. Germline assignment: CDR1 LNHDA and CDR2 SQIVND (reference sequence). This CDR3 comprises 14 residues. CDR3 bases: TGTGCCAGTACTTTGACGGGGAACACCGGGGAGCTGTTTTTT. Its translation is CASTLTGNTGELFF.

This clone was observed once. Here the CDR3 DNA reads TGTGCCAGCAGTCCAGGGGACCAAAACATTCAGTACTTC. This sequence encodes CASSPGDQNIQYF. The chain couples TRBV6-5 to TRBJ2-4, with D perhaps TRBD1 (6 bases). The V gene lost 5 bases and the J gene lost 5 bases, with 10 bases spanning the gap. CDR3 size: 13 residues. Germline CDR1 MNHEY, CDR2 SVGAGI.

This chain joins TRBV19 and TRBJ2-2; D gene ambiguous. This CDR3 comprises 14 residues. V was clipped by 6 bases and J by 6 bases, with 14 bases between them. Per the germline V gene, CDR1 is LNHDA and CDR2 is SQIVND (reference sequence). CDR3 DNA sequence: TGTGCCAGTAGCCCGGTCTTATGGTCCGGGGAGCTGTTTTTT. Its protein is CASSPVLWSGELFF.

The chain employs TRBV19 and TRBJ2-1; 13 bases line up with TRBD2. This CDR3 is 15 amino acids long. Germline CDR1 and CDR2: LNHDA and SQIVND (reference sequence). Trimming cost V 5 bases and J 9 bases; bases outside gene matches: 7. The CDR3 DNA is TGTGCCAGTAGTCAACTAGCGGGGGGGTCTAGTGAGCAGTTCTTC. Protein: CASSQLAGGSSEQFF.

This clone was detected once. The V gene is TRBV4-1, the J gene TRBJ2-7; D may be TRBD1 or TRBD2 (6 bases each). The V gene's germline CDR1 is MGHRA and CDR2 YSYEKL. Trimming removed 11 bases at V and 0 bases at J, with 14 bases between. The CDR3 length is 13 residues. The CDR3 here is CAFRGGTSYEQYF. CDR3 nucleotide sequence: TGCGCCTTCAGAGGGGGGACCTCCTACGAGCAGTACTTC.

The chain combines TRBV28 with TRBJ2-7, with 9 bases aligning to TRBD1. V shed 7 bases, J shed 2 bases, and the junction held 9 bases outside the gene matches. The germline V gene has CDR1 MDHEN and CDR2 SYDVKM. The CDR3 runs 15 residues. This CDR3 reads CASITAGTGTYEQYF. In DNA form, the CDR3 reads TGTGCCAGCATCACAGCGGGGACAGGGACCTACGAGCAGTACTTC. Looking up the rest from reference TRBV28 and TRBJ2-7 gives the full variable domain: DVKVTQSSRYLVKRTGEKVFLECVQDMDHENMFWYRQDPGLGLRLIYFSYDVKMKEKGDIPEGYSVSREKKERFSLILESASTNQTSMYLCASITAGTGTYEQYFGPGTRLTVT.

This clone was recorded once. The chain joins TRBV6-4 to TRBJ2-1; D is perhaps TRBD2 (5 bases). The CDR3 length is 16 residues. V was cut by 2 bases and J by 0 bases, with 11 bases left in between. CDR1 is MRHNA and CDR2 is SNTAGT in the germline V gene. The CDR3 coding sequence is TGTGCCAGCAGTGACAATGAGGGAAGCTCCTACAATGAGCAGTTCTTC. This codes for CASSDNEGSSYNEQFF.

The rearrangement links TRBV27 to TRBJ2-3, with TRBD1 matching 9 bases. J gave up 4 bases and V 9 bases, and 11 bases lay outside the gene matches. Germline V gene data show CDR1 as MNHEY and CDR2 as SMNVEV (reference sequence). This CDR3 spans 15 amino acids. DNA for the CDR3: TGTGCCAGTCAGTTAGGACAGGGGATCGCAGATACGCAGTATTTT. The encoded protein is CASQLGQGIADTQYF.

The V and J genes are TRBV7-3 and TRBJ2-7; a possible D gene is TRBD2 (5 bases). Germline lookup yields CDR1 SGHTA and CDR2 FQGTGA. V lost 1 base, J lost 2 bases, and 9 bases lay in between. The CDR3 runs to 14 residues. The CDR3 DNA follows: TGTGCCAGCAGCTTAATGGACGGGGCCTACGAGCAGTACTTC. It translates to CASSLMDGAYEQYF.

The rearrangement uses TRBV29-1 and TRBJ1-2; weak D call: TRBD1 (5 bases). V was trimmed by 7 bases and J by 2 bases, leaving 14 bases between them. The CDR3 totals 13 residues. Germline assignment: CDR1 SQVTM and CDR2 ANQGSEA. The CDR3 DNA follows: TGCAGCGCCGAGCGGCAGGGCAACTATGGCTACACCTTC. It specifies CSAERQGNYGYTF.

This sequence joins TRBV10-3 and TRBJ2-1; D gene ambiguous. Trimming removed 5 bases from V and 7 bases from J, with 21 bases in between. CDR1 ENHRY and CDR2 SYGVKD come from the germline V gene. The CDR3 length is 16 residues. DNA of the CDR3: TGTGCCATCAGTTCCCCGAGGATAACAGCCGGAAATGAGCAGTTCTTC. Protein product: CAISSPRITAGNEQFF.

The chain carries TRBV11-2 and TRBJ1-1; possible D gene TRBD1, 6 bases. Trimming shortened V by 4 bases and J by 1 base, and 13 bases separated the two germline ends. Germline-derived CDR1 and CDR2 are SGHAT and FQNNGV. This CDR3 spans 15 amino acids. The CDR3 coding sequence is TGTGCCAGCAGCTCCCGGGACACCACGAACACTGAAGCTTTCTTT. It specifies CASSSRDTTNTEAFF.

The V gene is TRBV7-7, the J gene TRBJ2-5, with D possibly called TRBD1 or TRBD2 (5 bases each). This CDR3 comprises 15 residues. The germline V gene has CDR1 SSHAT and CDR2 FNYEAQ (reference sequence). V was clipped by 2 bases and J by 4 bases, with 14 bases between them. CDR3 loop: CASSLIRGAGETQYF. The CDR3 DNA is TGTGCCAGCAGCTTAATTAGAGGGGCGGGAGAGACCCAGTACTTC.

V and J are TRBV4-1 and TRBJ1-2; no reliable D call. Germline V gene lookup returns CDR1 MGHRA and CDR2 YSYEKL. The V end was cut by 6 bases, the J end by 5 bases, with 25 bases between. CDR3 length equals 17 residues. In DNA, the CDR3 is TGCGCCAGCAGTCCGTTTGGTGTCGAACATTTTAGGTATGGCTACACCTTC. Protein: CASSPFGVEHFRYGYTF.

The chain employs TRBV9 and TRBJ1-1, with a possible D match to TRBD1 (5 bases). The V gene's germline CDR1 is SGDLS and CDR2 YYNGEE. This CDR3 contains 13 residues. The V and J ends lost 2 bases and 1 base respectively, with 6 bases between them. The CDR3 coding sequence is TGTGCCAGCAGCGTTGGGACGAACACTGAAGCTTTCTTT. Its protein product is CASSVGTNTEAFF.

This clone came up once. Written as DNA, the CDR3 is TGTGCCAGTAGTATACCGGGGGCCTACGAGCAGTACTTC. Translating gives CASSIPGAYEQYF. The rearrangement joins TRBV19 to TRBJ2-7; a possible D gene is TRBD2 (6 bases). Germline V gene sequence: CDR1 LNHDA, CDR2 SQIVND (reference sequence). V gave up 2 bases and J gave up 2 bases, with 7 bases separating them. The CDR3 spans 13 residues.

This chain uses TRBV10-3 with TRBJ2-1; 14 bases fit TRBD2. The V gene end was trimmed by 5 bases and the J gene end by 7 bases; junction bases not matched to a gene: 10. In germline, CDR1 is ENHRY, CDR2 SYGVKD. The CDR3 sequence is 17 residues long. The CDR3 here is CAISSMTSGGARNEQFF. CDR3 nucleotide sequence: TGTGCCATCAGTTCCATGACTAGCGGGGGGGCCAGGAATGAGCAGTTCTTC.